Shown below are 29 T cell receptor beta chains from a single sample sequenced in a study of blood T cell repertoires in COVID-19. Measured with immunoSEQ multiplex PCR; TCRdb has only the in-frame clones, and not every one. The data show about 180,000 clones, around 84% seen once. The material sequenced was peripheral blood. Every receptor here comes from a woman aged 45-65 years with COVID-19, enrolled during active disease.

CDR3 coding DNA: TGTGCCAGCAGCTTAGCGGGGACTAGTGTGTACGAGCAGTACTTC. Encoded protein: CASSLAGTSVYEQYF. The chain links TRBV7-2 to TRBJ2-7; the match to TRBD2 covers 8 bases. Germline values: CDR1 SGHTA, CDR2 FQGNSA. The length of the CDR3 is 15 residues. V was clipped by 0 bases and J by 4 bases; unmatched bases: 5.

J is TRBJ2-1 and V is TRBV7-9; D is unclear. CDR3 length: 14 residues. In germline, CDR1 is SEHNR, CDR2 FQNEAQ (reference sequence). V was clipped by 3 bases and J by 9 bases, with 15 bases between them. The CDR3: CASSFGVSGGEQFF. The DNA for the CDR3 is TGTGCCAGCAGCTTTGGAGTTTCTGGTGGTGAGCAGTTCTTC.

This clone was seen just once. The chain joins TRBV30 to TRBJ2-4, with TRBD1 matching over 10 bases. V was clipped by 1 base and J by 1 base; unmatched bases: 4. Germline CDR1 and CDR2: GTSNPN and SVGIG (reference sequence). The length of the CDR3 is 16 residues. The CDR3 is CAWSGGQGTAKNIQYF. CDR3 in DNA: TGTGCCTGGAGTGGGGGACAGGGGACCGCCAAAAACATTCAGTACTTC.

This chain connects TRBV10-3 to TRBJ1-3, with unresolved D. The CDR3 loop spans 16 amino acids. CDR1 and CDR2 from the germline V gene are ENHRY and SYGVKD. V lost 4 bases and J lost 4, with 17 bases in between. CDR3 in DNA: TGTGCCATCAGTGCCCCCTCCGGGAGGGAAGGAAACACCATATATTTT. Its translation: CAISAPSGREGNTIYF.

The rearrangement links TRBV24-1 to TRBJ2-3; D perhaps matches TRBD2 (6 bases). The germline V gene encodes CDR1 KGHDR and CDR2 SFDVKD. The CDR3 runs to 15 residues. V lost 5 bases and J 5 bases, leaving 16 bases between the germline ends. The CDR3 spells CATSASTSWVDTQYF. The CDR3, as DNA: TGTGCCACCAGTGCCTCGACTAGTTGGGTAGATACGCAGTATTTT.

The rearrangement links TRBV5-1 to TRBJ1-3; 8 positions agree with TRBD1. From germline, CDR1 is SGHRS and CDR2 YFSETQ. Unmatched junction bases numbered 7, after V lost 3 bases and J lost 8 bases. CDR3 length: 14 amino acids. The CDR3 region has the DNA TGCGCCAGCAGCTCCGGGACAGGCGAGGACACCATATATTTT. Residues: CASSSGTGEDTIYF. Full variable domain (outside the CDR3, taken from reference TRBV5-1 and TRBJ1-3): KAGVTQTPRYLIKTRGQQVTLSCSPISGHRSVSWYQQTPGQGLQFLFEYFSETQRNKGNFPGRFSGRQFSNSRSEMNVSTLELGDSALYLCASSSGTGEDTIYFGEGSWLTVV.

The gene calls are TRBV28 and TRBJ2-7; D possibly corresponds to TRBD2 (5 bases). With 5 bases removed from V and 2 bases from J, the gap between germline ends came to 16 bases. The CDR3 extends over 15 amino acids. Germline CDR1 and CDR2: MDHEN and SYDVKM. CDR3 in amino acids: CASSPRGSAPYEQYF. The DNA of the CDR3 is TGTGCCAGCAGTCCCCGGGGTAGCGCACCCTACGAGCAGTACTTC.

The chain uses TRBV9 and TRBJ1-1, with 8 bases that match TRBD1. V was clipped by 2 bases and J by 1 base; unmatched bases: 1. CDR1 SGDLS and CDR2 YYNGEE come from the germline V gene. The CDR3 is made up of 14 amino acids. CDR3 residues: CASSVTGGNTEAFF. The CDR3, as DNA: TGTGCCAGCAGCGTTACAGGGGGGAACACTGAAGCTTTCTTT.

The rearrangement links TRBV11-2 to TRBJ2-1, with D possibly TRBD1 on 6 matching bases. The CDR3 contains 13 residues. Trimming shortened V by 5 bases and J by 9 bases, and 14 bases separated the two germline ends. CDR1 SGHAT and CDR2 FQNNGV come from the germline V gene. CDR3 residues: CASSGGPVGEQFF. CDR3 sequence (DNA): TGTGCCAGCAGCGGGGGCCCAGTTGGTGAGCAGTTCTTC.

The gene calls are TRBV30 and TRBJ2-3; 9 bases align to TRBD1. V lost 4 bases to trimming and J lost 5 bases; unmatched junction nucleotides: 4. The germline V gene has CDR1 GTSNPN and CDR2 SVGIG (reference sequence). This CDR3 spans 13 amino acids. CDR3 sequence (DNA): TGTGCCTGGACCGACAGGGGGAGAGATACGCAGTATTTT. Residues: CAWTDRGRDTQYF.

The genes are TRBV27 and TRBJ2-1; 14 positions match TRBD2. The CDR3 runs to 22 residues. J gave up 3 bases and V 4 bases, and 20 bases lay outside the gene matches. Germline V lookup: CDR1 MNHEY, CDR2 SMNVEV (reference sequence). DNA for the CDR3: TGTGCCAGCAGTTCCCTCAAGCCGACTAGCGGGGGGGCTCTCGTCTACTACAATGAGCAGTTCTTC. Residues: CASSSLKPTSGGALVYYNEQFF.

V and J are TRBV19 and TRBJ2-1, with 7 nucleotides matching TRBD2. The V gene end was trimmed by 3 bases and the J gene end by 7 bases; junction bases not matched to a gene: 3. Looked up from germline, CDR1 is LNHDA and CDR2 is SQIVND (reference sequence). The CDR3 has 13 residues. CDR3: CASSMGGGNEQFF. In DNA form, the CDR3 reads TGTGCCAGTAGTATGGGCGGGGGAAATGAGCAGTTCTTC.

J is TRBJ1-6 and V is TRBV27, with D possibly TRBD1 on 5 matching bases. V lost 5 bases and J lost 9, with 11 bases in between. CDR1 MNHEY and CDR2 SMNVEV come from the germline V gene (reference sequence). The CDR3 runs 13 residues. CDR3 nucleotides: TGTGCCAGCAGTATGCTGGGGGGTTCACCCCTCCACTTT. It translates to CASSMLGGSPLHF.

This chain links TRBV12-3 or TRBV12-4 with TRBJ2-2, with D hard to call. V lost 4 bases and J 6 bases, leaving 9 bases between the germline ends. This CDR3 comprises 13 residues. The CDR3 loop is CASSWADSGELFF. The DNA for the CDR3 is TGTGCCAGCAGTTGGGCCGATTCCGGGGAGCTGTTTTTT.

The CDR3 protein is CASRSGGGVYNEQFF. The CDR3 bases are TGTGCCAGCAGAAGCGGCGGGGGGGTTTACAATGAGCAGTTCTTC. The chain uses TRBV3-1 (or the pseudogene TRBV3-2) and TRBJ2-1, with TRBD2 matching over 9 bases. The CDR3 has 15 residues. From germline, CDR1 is LGHDT and CDR2 YNNKEL (reference sequence). The junction had 7 bases not matched to a gene; V was cut back by 6 bases and J by 4 bases.

The chain carries TRBV19 and TRBJ2-2; tentative D call: TRBD2 (6 bases). The CDR3 loop spans 12 amino acids. V gave up 6 bases and J gave up 5 bases, with 7 bases separating them. CDR1 is LNHDA and CDR2 is SQIVND in the germline V gene (reference sequence). CDR3 DNA: TGTGCCAGTAGGGGGGGTACCGGGGAGCTGTTTTTT. It encodes CASRGGTGELFF.

The chain uses TRBV5-8 and TRBJ1-2; D is ambiguous. In germline, CDR1 is SGHTS, CDR2 YDEGEE. This CDR3 has 15 residues. V lost 0 bases, J lost 2 bases, and 11 bases lay in between. The CDR3 loop reads CASSLVQALNYGYTF. CDR3 bases: TGTGCCAGCAGCTTGGTCCAAGCCCTAAACTATGGCTACACCTTC.

Only one count was recorded for this clone. The chain combines TRBV5-1 with TRBJ2-3; TRBD1 might be the D (5 bases). CDR1 and CDR2 (germline): SGHRS, YFSETQ. V shed 2 bases and J shed 3 bases, with 10 bases lying between them. CDR3 size: 14 residues. In nucleotides, the CDR3 is TGCGCCAGCAGCTTCGACAGAACAACAGATACGCAGTATTTT. Translation: CASSFDRTTDTQYF.

The chain carries TRBV2 and TRBJ2-7, with D perhaps matching TRBD1 (5 bases). The V gene lost 6 bases and the J gene lost 2 bases, with 14 bases spanning the gap. Germline-derived CDR1 and CDR2 are SNHLY and FYNNEI. The CDR3 has 14 residues. The CDR3 nucleotides are TGTGCCAGCAGGGCCCCGGACACACCCTACGAGCAGTACTTC. It codes for CASRAPDTPYEQYF.

The chain joins TRBV12-3 or TRBV12-4 to TRBJ1-1; 7 nucleotides agree with TRBD1. CDR3 length equals 13 residues. V gave up 1 base and J gave up 7 bases; unmatched junction bases: 3. The CDR3 region is CASSLGGTVEAFF. The CDR3 DNA sequence: TGTGCCAGCAGTTTAGGGGGGACAGTTGAAGCTTTCTTT.

The table lists this clone with a few counts. The genes are TRBV29-1 and TRBJ2-1; possibly TRBD1 for D (6 bases). The CDR3 spans 14 residues. V lost 2 bases and J 5 bases, leaving 13 bases between the germline ends. Germline V CDR1 and CDR2: SQVTM, ANQGSEA. The CDR3 DNA reads as TGCAGCGTTGAACAGCAGGGGATTAACAATGAGCAGTTCTTC. The encoded protein is CSVEQQGINNEQFF.

The chain has TRBV6-5 and TRBJ2-1, with a weak D call TRBD1 (6 bases). CDR1 and CDR2 (germline): MNHEY, SVGAGI. V shed 7 bases and J shed 1 base, with 11 bases lying between them. The CDR3 consists of 14 residues. DNA for the CDR3: TGTGCCAGCAAGGCAGGGGTGTCCTACAATGAGCAGTTCTTC. Amino acids: CASKAGVSYNEQFF.

This clone was observed a few times. The rearrangement joins TRBV3-1 (or the pseudogene TRBV3-2) to TRBJ2-6; D is ambiguous. Germline-derived CDR1 and CDR2 are LGHDT and YNNKEL (reference sequence). V was cut by 1 base and J by 2 bases, with 12 bases left in between. The CDR3 has 17 amino acids. CDR3 nucleotide sequence: TGTGCCAGCAGCCAAGTTAGCTGGGTAGCTGGGGCCAACGTCCTGACTTTC. Translation: CASSQVSWVAGANVLTF.

The chain has TRBV25-1 and TRBJ2-7, with 7 bases fitting TRBD1. Germline CDR1 and CDR2: MGHDK and SYGVNS. The CDR3 is 17 residues long. V was clipped by 2 bases and J by 8 bases; unmatched bases: 18. The CDR3, as DNA: TGTGCCAGCAGTGAAGATTCTTTAGGGGCAGGGGGTTTGAAGCAGTACTTC. This translates into CASSEDSLGAGGLKQYF.

J is TRBJ1-2 and V is TRBV27; D unclear. Looked up from germline, CDR1 is MNHEY and CDR2 is SMNVEV (reference sequence). V lost 2 bases and J lost 4, with 11 bases in between. CDR3 length: 14 amino acids. CDR3 DNA sequence: TGTGCCAGCAGTTTAGGAGGGCCCCCCTATGGCTACACCTTC. Its translation: CASSLGGPPYGYTF.

This chain links TRBV7-2 with TRBJ2-3; 7 bases align to TRBD2. V shed 1 base and J 2 bases; nucleotides not matched to a gene: 9. The germline V gene encodes CDR1 SGHTA and CDR2 FQGNSA. The CDR3 is made up of 17 amino acids. CDR3 residues: CASSLGFGAGVTDTQYF. DNA for the CDR3: TGTGCCAGCAGCTTAGGATTCGGCGCGGGAGTCACAGATACGCAGTATTTT.

The V gene is TRBV5-1, the J gene TRBJ2-5; 10 bases fit TRBD2. Germline values: CDR1 SGHRS, CDR2 YFSETQ. Losses at the gene ends were 4 bases for V and 0 bases for J; bases not matched to a gene: 0. The length of the CDR3 is 14 residues. In DNA, the CDR3 is TGCGCCAGCAGCACTAGCGGGGACCAAGAGACCCAGTACTTC. Protein: CASSTSGDQETQYF.

The rearrangement uses TRBV30 and TRBJ1-2, with D perhaps matching TRBD1 (5 bases). This CDR3 spans 13 amino acids. V was pared by 2 bases and J by 7 bases, with 14 bases between. Germline V gene data show CDR1 as GTSNPN and CDR2 as SVGIG (reference sequence). CDR3 nucleotide sequence: TGTGCCTGGAGTCCGGGGGTAGGGTCTGGCTACACCTTC. It yields the protein CAWSPGVGSGYTF.

V usage is TRBV27 and J usage is TRBJ2-7; D perhaps matches TRBD2 (5 bases). Germline lookup yields CDR1 MNHEY and CDR2 SMNVEV (reference sequence). V gave up 1 base and J gave up 3 bases, with 16 bases separating them. This CDR3 contains 16 residues. The CDR3: CASSLWSEGRIYEQYF. As DNA, the CDR3 is TGTGCCAGCAGTTTATGGTCCGAGGGCAGAATCTACGAGCAGTACTTC.